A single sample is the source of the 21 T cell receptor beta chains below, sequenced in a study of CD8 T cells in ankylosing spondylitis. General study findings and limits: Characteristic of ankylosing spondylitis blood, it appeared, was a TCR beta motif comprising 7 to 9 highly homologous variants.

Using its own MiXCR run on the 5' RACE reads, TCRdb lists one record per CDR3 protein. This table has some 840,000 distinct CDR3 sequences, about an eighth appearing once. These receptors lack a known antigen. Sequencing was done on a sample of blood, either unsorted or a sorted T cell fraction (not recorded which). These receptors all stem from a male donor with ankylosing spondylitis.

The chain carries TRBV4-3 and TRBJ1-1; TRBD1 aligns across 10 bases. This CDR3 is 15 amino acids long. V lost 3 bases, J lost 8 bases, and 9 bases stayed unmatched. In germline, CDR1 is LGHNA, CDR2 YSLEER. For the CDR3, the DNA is TGCGCCAGCAGCCATATAATTGGGACAGGGGCCGAAGCTTTCTTT. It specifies CASSHIIGTGAEAFF.

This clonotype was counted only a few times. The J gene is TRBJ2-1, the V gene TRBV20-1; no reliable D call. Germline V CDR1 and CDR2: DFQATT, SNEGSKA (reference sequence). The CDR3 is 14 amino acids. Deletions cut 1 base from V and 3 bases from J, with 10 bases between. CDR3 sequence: CSARGAAGYNEQFF. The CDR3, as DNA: TGCAGTGCTAGAGGGGCTGCCGGCTACAATGAGCAGTTCTTC.

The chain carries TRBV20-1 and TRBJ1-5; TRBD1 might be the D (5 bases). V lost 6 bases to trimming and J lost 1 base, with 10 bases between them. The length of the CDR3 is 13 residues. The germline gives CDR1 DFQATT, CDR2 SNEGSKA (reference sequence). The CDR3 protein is CSAKRQSNQPQHF. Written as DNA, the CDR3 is TGCAGTGCGAAAAGACAGAGCAATCAGCCCCAGCATTTT.

This CDR3 reads CASSLYWGSNQPQHF. The CDR3 coding sequence is TGTGCCAGCAGCTTGTATTGGGGTAGCAATCAGCCCCAGCATTTT. The chain uses TRBV5-5 and TRBJ1-5, with D uncertain. Trimming took 1 base from V and 0 from J, leaving 8 bases between them. CDR1 is SGHKS and CDR2 is YYEKEE in the germline V gene (reference sequence). The CDR3 length is 15 residues.

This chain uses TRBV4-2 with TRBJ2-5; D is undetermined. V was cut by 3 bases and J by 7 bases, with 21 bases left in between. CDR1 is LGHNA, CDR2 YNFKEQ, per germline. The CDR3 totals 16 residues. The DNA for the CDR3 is TGTGCCAGCAGCCACACAAGGTTACTGGGTGATGGGACCCAGTACTTC. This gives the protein CASSHTRLLGDGTQYF.

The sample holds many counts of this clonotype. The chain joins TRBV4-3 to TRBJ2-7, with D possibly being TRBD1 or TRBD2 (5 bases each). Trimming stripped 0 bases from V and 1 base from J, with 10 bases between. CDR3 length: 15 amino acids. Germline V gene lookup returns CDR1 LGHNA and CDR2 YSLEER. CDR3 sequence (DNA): TGCGCCAGCAGCCAAGAAGGGACGGTGTCCTACGAGCAGTACTTC. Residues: CASSQEGTVSYEQYF.

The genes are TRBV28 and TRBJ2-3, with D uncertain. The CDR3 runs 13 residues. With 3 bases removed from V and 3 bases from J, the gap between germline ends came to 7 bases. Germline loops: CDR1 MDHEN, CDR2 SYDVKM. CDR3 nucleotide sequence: TGTGCCAGCAGTTTTACAGATACAGATACGCAGTATTTT. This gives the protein CASSFTDTDTQYF.

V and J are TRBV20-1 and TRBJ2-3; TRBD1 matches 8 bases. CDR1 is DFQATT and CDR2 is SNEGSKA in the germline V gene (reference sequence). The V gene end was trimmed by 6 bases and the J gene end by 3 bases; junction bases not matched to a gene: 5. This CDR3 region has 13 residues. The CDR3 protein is CSATGQATDTQYF. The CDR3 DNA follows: TGCAGTGCCACGGGACAGGCAACAGATACGCAGTATTTT.

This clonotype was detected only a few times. CDR3 in amino acids: CASSQVKASGPRGETQYF. CDR3 sequence (DNA): TGTGCCAGCAGCCAAGTGAAGGCTAGCGGGCCAAGGGGAGAGACCCAGTACTTC. The chain uses TRBV4-2 and TRBJ2-5; TRBD2 matches at 8 bases. The V gene's germline CDR1 is LGHNA and CDR2 YNFKEQ. The trim removed 1 base at V and 4 bases at J, leaving 14 bases unmatched. The CDR3 totals 18 residues.

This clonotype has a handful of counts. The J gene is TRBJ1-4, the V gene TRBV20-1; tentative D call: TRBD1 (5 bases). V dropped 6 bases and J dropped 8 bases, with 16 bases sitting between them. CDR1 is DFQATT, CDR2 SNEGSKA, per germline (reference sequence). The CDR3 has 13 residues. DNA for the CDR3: TGCAGTGCCCCAACGCGGGGGAACGAAAAACTGTTTTTT. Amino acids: CSAPTRGNEKLFF.

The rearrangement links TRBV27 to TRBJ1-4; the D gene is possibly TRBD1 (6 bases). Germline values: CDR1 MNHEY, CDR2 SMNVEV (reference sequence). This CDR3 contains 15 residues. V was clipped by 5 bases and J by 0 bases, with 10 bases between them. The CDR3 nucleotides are TGTGCCAGCAGTAGGGGGGATACAACTAATGAAAAACTGTTTTTT. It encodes CASSRGDTTNEKLFF.

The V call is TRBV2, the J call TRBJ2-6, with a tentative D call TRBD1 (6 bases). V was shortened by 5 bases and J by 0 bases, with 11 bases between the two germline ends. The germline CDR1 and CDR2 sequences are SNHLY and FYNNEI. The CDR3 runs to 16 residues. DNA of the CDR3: TGTGCCAGCAGTCCCGGACAGTACTCTGGGGCCAACGTCCTGACTTTC. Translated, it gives CASSPGQYSGANVLTF.

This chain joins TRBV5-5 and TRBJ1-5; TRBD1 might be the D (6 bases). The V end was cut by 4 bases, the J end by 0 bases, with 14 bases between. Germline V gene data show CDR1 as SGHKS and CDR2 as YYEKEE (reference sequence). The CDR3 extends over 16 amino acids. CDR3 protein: CASSLGQSLSNQPQHF. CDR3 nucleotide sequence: TGTGCCAGCAGCCTAGGACAGAGCCTTAGCAATCAGCCCCAGCATTTT.

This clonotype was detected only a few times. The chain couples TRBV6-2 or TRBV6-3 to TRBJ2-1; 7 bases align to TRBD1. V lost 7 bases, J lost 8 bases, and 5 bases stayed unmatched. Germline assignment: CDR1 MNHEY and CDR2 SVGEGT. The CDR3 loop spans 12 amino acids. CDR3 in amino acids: CASNDRDDEQFF. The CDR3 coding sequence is TGTGCCAGCAATGACAGGGACGATGAGCAGTTCTTC.

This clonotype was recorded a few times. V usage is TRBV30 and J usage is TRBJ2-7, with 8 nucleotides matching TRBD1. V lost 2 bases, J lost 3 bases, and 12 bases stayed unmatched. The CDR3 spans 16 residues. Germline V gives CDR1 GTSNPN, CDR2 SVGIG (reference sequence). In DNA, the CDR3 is TGTGCCTGGAGTCAACTCGGACAGGGACCCTTCTACGAGCAGTACTTC. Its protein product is CAWSQLGQGPFYEQYF. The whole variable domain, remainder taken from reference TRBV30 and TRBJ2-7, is SQTIHQWPATLVQPVGSPLSLECTVEGTSNPNLYWYRQAAGRGLQLLFYSVGIGQISSEVPQNLSASRPQDRQFILSSKKLLLSDSGFYLCAWSQLGQGPFYEQYFGPGTRLTVT.

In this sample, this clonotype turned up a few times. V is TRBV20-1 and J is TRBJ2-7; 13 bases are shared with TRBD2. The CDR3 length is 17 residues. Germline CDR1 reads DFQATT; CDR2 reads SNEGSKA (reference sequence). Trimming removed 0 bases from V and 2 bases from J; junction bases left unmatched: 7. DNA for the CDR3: TGCAGTGCTAGAGATTATCCCGGACTAGCGGGGGCCTACGAGCAGTACTTC. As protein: CSARDYPGLAGAYEQYF.

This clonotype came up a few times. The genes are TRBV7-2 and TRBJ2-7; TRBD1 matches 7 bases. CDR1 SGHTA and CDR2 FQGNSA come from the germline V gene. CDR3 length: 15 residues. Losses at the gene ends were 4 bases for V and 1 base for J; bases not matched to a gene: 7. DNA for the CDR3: TGTGCCAGCAGCTCCCGCCTGACAGGGTCCTACGAGCAGTACTTC. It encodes CASSSRLTGSYEQYF.

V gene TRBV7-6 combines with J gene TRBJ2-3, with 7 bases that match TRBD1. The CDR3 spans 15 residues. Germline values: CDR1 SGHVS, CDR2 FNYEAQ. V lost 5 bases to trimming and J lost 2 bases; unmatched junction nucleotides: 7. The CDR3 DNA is TGTGCCAGCAGCCCGGGGCAGGGGGTCACAGATACGCAGTATTTT. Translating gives CASSPGQGVTDTQYF.

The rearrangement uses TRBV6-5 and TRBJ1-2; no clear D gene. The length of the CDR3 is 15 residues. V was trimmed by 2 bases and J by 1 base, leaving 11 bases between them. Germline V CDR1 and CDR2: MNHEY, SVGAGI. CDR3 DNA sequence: TGTGCCAGCAGTTACCCCGACCTTTTTAACTATGGCTACACCTTC. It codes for CASSYPDLFNYGYTF.

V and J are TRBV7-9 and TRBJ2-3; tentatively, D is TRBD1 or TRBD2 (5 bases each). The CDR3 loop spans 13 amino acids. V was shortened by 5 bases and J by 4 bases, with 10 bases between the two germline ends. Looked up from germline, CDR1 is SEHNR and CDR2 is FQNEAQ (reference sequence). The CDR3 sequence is CASSHEGPDTQYF. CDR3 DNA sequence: TGTGCCAGCAGCCATGAGGGACCAGATACGCAGTATTTT.

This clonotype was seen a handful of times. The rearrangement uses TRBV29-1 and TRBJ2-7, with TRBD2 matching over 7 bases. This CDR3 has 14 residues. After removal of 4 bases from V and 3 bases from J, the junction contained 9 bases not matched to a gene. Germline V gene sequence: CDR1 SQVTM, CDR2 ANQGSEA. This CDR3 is CSVGRPGTNYEQYF. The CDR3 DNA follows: TGCAGCGTTGGACGACCCGGGACTAACTACGAGCAGTACTTC.